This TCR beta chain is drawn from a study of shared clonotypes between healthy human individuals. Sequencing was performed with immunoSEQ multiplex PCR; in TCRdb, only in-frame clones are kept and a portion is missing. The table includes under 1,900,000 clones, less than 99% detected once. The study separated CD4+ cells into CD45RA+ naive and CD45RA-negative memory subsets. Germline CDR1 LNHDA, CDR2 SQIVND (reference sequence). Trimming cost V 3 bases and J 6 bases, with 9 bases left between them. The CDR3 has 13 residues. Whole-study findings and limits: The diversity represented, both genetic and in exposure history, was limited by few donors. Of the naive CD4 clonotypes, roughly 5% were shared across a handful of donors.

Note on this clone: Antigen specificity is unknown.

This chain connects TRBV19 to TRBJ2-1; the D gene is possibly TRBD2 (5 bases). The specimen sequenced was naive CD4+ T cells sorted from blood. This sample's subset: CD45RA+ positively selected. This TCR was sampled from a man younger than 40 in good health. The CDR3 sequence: CASSIPRANEQFF. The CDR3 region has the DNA TGTGCCAGTAGTATCCCGAGGGCCAATGAGCAGTTCTTC.